What follows are 10 T cell receptor beta chains derived from one specimen sequenced in a study of T-cell memory formation after mild COVID-19. TCRdb reanalysed the 5' RACE reads using MiXCR and keeps one entry per CDR3 protein. This table holds about 100,000 distinct CDR3 sequences, about a sixth found once. Sample: PBMCs or a T cell subset sorted from them (not recorded which). All receptors come from a man aged 18 to 29 who had mild COVID-19 (a few samples of this study predate the infection). Cell type and time point are not known.

V and J are TRBV11-2 and TRBJ2-1; D is uncertain. This CDR3 has 12 amino acids. Between the trimmed V and J ends, which lost 8 bases and 7 bases, there was a span of 12 bases. Germline V gene sequence: CDR1 SGHAT, CDR2 FQNNGV. In DNA, the CDR3 is TGTGCCAGCGGCCGGGCCGGGAATGAGCAGTTCTTC. It translates to CASGRAGNEQFF.

The V call is TRBV5-1, the J call TRBJ2-5; D is uncertain. CDR1 and CDR2 from the germline V gene are SGHRS and YFSETQ. V was pared by 3 bases and J by 1 base, with 13 bases between. CDR3 size: 15 residues. CDR3 nucleotides: TGCGCCAGCAGCTGGGCCTCGGAGATCCAAGAGACCCAGTACTTC. It is translated as CASSWASEIQETQYF.

This clonotype was detected a few times. The V gene is TRBV9, the J gene TRBJ2-3; TRBD2 aligns across 7 bases. Per the germline V gene, CDR1 is SGDLS and CDR2 is YYNGEE. Trimming took 4 bases from V and 5 from J; bases not matched to a gene: 7. The CDR3 has 14 amino acids. The CDR3 DNA is TGTGCCAGCAGCCCCCAAACTAGCGAAGATACGCAGTATTTT. Amino acid sequence: CASSPQTSEDTQYF.

The rearrangement links TRBV29-1 to TRBJ1-4; 11 bases align to TRBD1. Germline CDR1 is SQVTM and CDR2 is ANQGSEA. After removal of 6 bases from V and 8 bases from J, the junction contained 11 bases not matched to a gene. The CDR3 consists of 15 residues. CDR3 amino acids: CSVSQPGQGVEKLFF. The CDR3 DNA reads as TGCAGCGTCTCTCAACCGGGACAGGGGGTGGAAAAACTGTTTTTT. The variable domain in full, completed from reference TRBV29-1 and TRBJ1-4, reads SAVISQKPSRDICQRGTSLTIQCQVDSQVTMMFWYRQQPGQSLTLIATANQGSEATYESGFVIDKFPISRPNLTFSTLTVSNMSPEDSSIYLCSVSQPGQGVEKLFFGSGTQLSVL.

The CDR3 sequence is CASSSYPLDTEAFF. The CDR3 DNA reads TGTGCCAGCAGCTCCTACCCCCTCGACACTGAAGCTTTCTTT. The rearrangement links TRBV27 to TRBJ1-1; no reliable D call. CDR3 length: 14 residues. V was cut by 6 bases and J by 3 bases, with 14 bases left in between. Germline CDR1 MNHEY, CDR2 SMNVEV (reference sequence).

This clonotype was detected a few times. The J gene is TRBJ2-5, the V gene TRBV7-2; 7 nucleotides match TRBD2. With V trimmed by 1 base and J by 6 bases, 5 bases remained unmatched. The CDR3 spans 14 residues. Germline CDR1 reads SGHTA; CDR2 reads FQGNSA. DNA for the CDR3: TGTGCCAGCAGCTTAGAATCCGGGAGGAAGACCCAGTACTTC. As protein: CASSLESGRKTQYF.

This clonotype has a count of ten or more. V gene TRBV15 combines with J gene TRBJ2-3; no reliable D call. The V end lost 9 bases, the J end lost 1 base, and 20 bases lay between the germline ends. CDR3 length equals 16 residues. In germline, CDR1 is LNHNV, CDR2 YYDKDF (reference sequence). For the CDR3, the DNA is TGTGCCACAAGAGCAGGCACAAACCCGGGCACAGATACGCAGTATTTT. Protein: CATRAGTNPGTDTQYF. Full variable domain (rest looked up from reference TRBV15 and TRBJ2-3): DAMVIQNPRYQVTQFGKPVTLSCSQTLNHNVMYWYQQKSSQAPKLLFHYYDKDFNNEADTPDNFQSRRPNTSFCFLDIRSPGLGDTAMYLCATRAGTNPGTDTQYFGPGTRLTVL.

This clonotype was counted ten times or more. This chain uses TRBV12-3 or TRBV12-4 with TRBJ1-4; D remains unclear. The V gene lost 6 bases and the J gene lost 2 bases, with 10 bases spanning the gap. CDR3 size: 14 residues. The CDR3 loop reads CASSPVSTNEKLFF. As DNA, the CDR3 is TGTGCCAGCAGCCCTGTATCTACTAATGAAAAACTGTTTTTT.

This chain joins TRBV7-6 and TRBJ1-4, with TRBD1 matching over 7 bases. Germline V gene sequence: CDR1 SGHVS, CDR2 FNYEAQ. The CDR3 extends over 16 amino acids. The ends lost 5 bases at V and 6 bases at J; junction bases unmatched: 12. CDR3 sequence (DNA): TGTGCCAGCAGCAAAACCACAGGGGCCGGGGATGAAAAACTGTTTTTT. This translates into CASSKTTGAGDEKLFF.

This chain links TRBV12-3 or TRBV12-4 with TRBJ2-3; D call uncertain. V lost 3 bases to trimming and J lost 3 bases, with 10 bases between them. The CDR3 length is 14 residues. The CDR3 nucleotides read TGTGCCAGCAGTTTGTTCAGGCGGACAGATACGCAGTATTTT. Translation: CASSLFRRTDTQYF.